A single sample gave rise to the 8 T cell receptor delta chains below, sequenced in a study of γδ T cells in repeated Plasmodium falciparum infection. TCRdb re-called clones from the multiplex PCR reads using CATT. This table has approximately 53,000 delta-chain clones, around 1.7% appearing once. Vgamma9/Vdelta2+ and Vdelta2-negative gammadelta T cells were flow-sorted from PBMC for bulk sequencing. The sequenced sample consisted of gamma-delta T cells from blood. The receptors originated from a pool of human donors (malaria-infected and uninfected, not separated).

This clone has a count of ten or more. This DNA translates differently at residue 3 from the TCRdb protein, which is that of a much larger clone; a read error is likely, and the protein shown is the DNA's own translation. The chain links TRDV1 to TRDJ1, with D possibly being TRDD3 (6 bases). Per germline, CDR1 TSWWSYY and CDR2 QGS. The CDR3 is 21 residues long. The CDR3 DNA follows: TGTGCTCCTGGGGAAGCTACGTTTAGAGGGGTTTGGAGGGGCCAAAGCGATAAACTCATCTTT. Residues: CAPGEATFRGVWRGQSDKLIF.

This clone showed up just a few times. A read error likely explains this, since a far larger clone differs by one base. Other DNA sequences in this sample translate to the same CDR3. The V call is TRDV2, the J call TRDJ3; 7 bases fit TRDD3. J lost 0 bases, V lost 5 bases, and 12 bases had no gene match. Germline V gene data show CDR1 as GEAIGNYY and CDR2 as EKD. The CDR3 has 19 amino acids. CDR3 sequence (DNA): TGTGCCTGTGCACTAGGGGATAAACGAGGCTCCTGGGACACCCGACAGATGTTTTTC. Protein product: CACALGDKRGSWDTRQMFF.

This clone came up a few times. Since a far larger clone is one base different, this is likely a read error. The sample carries other DNA sequences with the same CDR3. V is TRDV2 and J is TRDJ3; 11 bases align to TRDD3. TCRdb lists no J gene, so it was determined here by aligning the DNA to germline. V lost 6 bases, J lost 10 bases, and 25 bases stayed unmatched. CDR3 size: 21 residues. The V gene's germline CDR1 is GEAIGNYY and CDR2 EKD. This chain's CDR3 is CACWGVVLSMYWGISTRQMFF. The DNA for the CDR3 is TGTGCCTGTTGGGGAGTTGTCCTATCGATGTACTGGGGGATAAGTACCCGACAGATGTTTTTC.

This clone was seen more than once but under ten times. A read error may be the cause here, since a much bigger clone is one base away. The chain employs TRDV1 and TRDJ1; a weak D match, TRDD3 (6 bases). With 1 base removed from V and 1 base from J, the gap between germline ends came to 28 bases. In germline, CDR1 is TSWWSYY, CDR2 QGS. This CDR3 has 21 amino acids. The CDR3 sequence is CALGEQAPRRHWVIGTDKLIF. For the CDR3, the DNA is TGTGCTCTTGGGGAACAAGCACCCCGGCGGCACTGGGTGATAGGCACCGATAAACTCATCTTT.

Many counts were recorded for this clone. A far larger clone differs by one base, so this is likely a read error. At the DNA level, this CDR3 is encoded by other sequences in the same sample as well. The CDR3 nucleotides read TGTGCTCTTGGGGACTCGACCTTCAACGGCATACGGAACGGCTGGGGCACGACCGGGGGACTCATCTTT. Protein product: CALGDSTFNGIRNGWGTTGGLIF. This chain joins TRDV1 and TRDJ1; D perhaps matches TRDD3 (6 bases). CDR1 is TSWWSYY and CDR2 is QGS in the germline V gene. Trimming took off 3 bases at V and 10 bases at J, with 45 bases between the two ends. This CDR3 has 23 amino acids.

In its sample, this clone was seen a few times. The protein TCRdb lists belongs to a much larger clone and differs from this DNA's translation at residue 9, which points to a read error; the protein shown is made from the DNA. This chain links TRDV1 with TRDJ1, with 13 bases lining up with TRDD3. The J gene, not given by TCRdb, was assigned here from a germline match of the nucleotide sequence. The CDR3 has 26 amino acids. J lost 2 bases, V lost 0 bases, and 30 bases had no gene match. Germline V gene data show CDR1 as TSWWSYY and CDR2 as QGS. The CDR3 nucleotides read TGTGCTCTTGGGGAACTGGGTACTATAGGTCATCTACTGGGGGATACGCTCCCCTGGGGGACCGATAAACTCATCTTT. Translation gives CALGELGTIGHLLGDTLPWGTDKLIF.

In this sample, this clone turned up a few times. TCRdb has a much larger clone's protein, which differs at residue 4 from the translation of this DNA, likely because of a read error; what is shown is the protein translated from the DNA. The J gene is TRDJ1, the V gene TRDV3; 8 nucleotides match TRDD3. TCRdb lists no J gene, so it was determined here by aligning the DNA to germline. J lost 3 bases, V lost 4 bases, and 28 bases had no gene match. Germline lookup yields CDR1 TVYSNPD and CDR2 GDNSRS (reference sequence). The CDR3 totals 20 residues. CDR3 sequence: CASFLVAYGWGKSIADKLIF. CDR3 DNA sequence: TGTGCCTCTTTCCTCGTGGCCTACGGCTGGGGGAAAAGTATAGCCGATAAACTCATCTTT.

The rearrangement links TRAV29/DV5 to TRDJ1; possible D gene TRDD3, 6 bases. The J gene is not listed in TCRdb, so it was assigned here from a DNA match to germline. Per germline, CDR1 NSMFDY and CDR2 ISSIKDK. The V end lost 0 bases, the J end lost 0 bases, and 21 bases lay between the germline ends. This CDR3 contains 18 residues. CDR3 protein: CAASVNRGSPPYTDKLIF. CDR3 sequence (DNA): TGTGCAGCAAGCGTGAACAGGGGATCCCCACCGTACACCGATAAACTCATCTTT.